The clone carrying this TCR beta chain has just a few counts. The CDR3 extends over 11 amino acids. CDR1 is LNHDA and CDR2 is SQIVND in the germline V gene (reference sequence). The V and J ends lost 7 bases and 8 bases respectively, with 11 bases between them. The data derive from a study of blood T cell repertoires in COVID-19. Per the original methods: Amplifying reference gene primers gave estimates of nucleated cell counts. The method was immunoSEQ multiplex PCR; TCRdb's version includes in-frame clones alone and lacks a portion of them. V, J and clone size are taken as reported in that table, and D and trimming were inferred from the DNA itself. The sample includes approximately 250,000 clones, around four fifths of them seen just once.

The chain links TRBV19 to TRBJ1-2; D gene unclear. The sequencing input was peripheral blood. The origin of this receptor is a woman between 55 and 75 years old with active or convalescent COVID-19. The CDR3 DNA reads TGTGCCAGTACCCGGGGAGGAGGCTACACCTTC. It specifies CASTRGGGYTF.